This T cell receptor beta chain was identified in a study of blood T cell repertoires in COVID-19. The overall study: Samples taken during acute and convalescent COVID-19 were collected in the United States, Italy and Spain. PBMCs, B-cell-depleted T cells, or T cells provided the cDNA or gDNA that made up the material.

Original processing notes: Counts of nucleated cells, estimated from reference gene primer amplification, were obtained. Generated by immunoSEQ multiplex PCR, the TCRdb table keeps only in-frame clones and is missing some. The V and J calls and clone size are taken from that table; D and trimming were inferred from the DNA. Of tens of thousands of clones in the sample, roughly 89% were seen once. V lost 4 bases to trimming and J lost 1 base; unmatched junction nucleotides: 8. Germline CDR1 SGHRS, CDR2 YFSETQ. The CDR3 covers 16 residues. Sequencing used peripheral blood. This sequence was found in a man aged 50 to 60 with active COVID-19. The chain carries TRBV5-1 and TRBJ2-3; the match to TRBD2 covers 8 bases. CDR3 sequence: CASSPGLAAGTDTQYF. In DNA, the CDR3 is TGCGCCAGCAGCCCCGGACTAGCTGCAGGCACAGATACGCAGTATTTT.